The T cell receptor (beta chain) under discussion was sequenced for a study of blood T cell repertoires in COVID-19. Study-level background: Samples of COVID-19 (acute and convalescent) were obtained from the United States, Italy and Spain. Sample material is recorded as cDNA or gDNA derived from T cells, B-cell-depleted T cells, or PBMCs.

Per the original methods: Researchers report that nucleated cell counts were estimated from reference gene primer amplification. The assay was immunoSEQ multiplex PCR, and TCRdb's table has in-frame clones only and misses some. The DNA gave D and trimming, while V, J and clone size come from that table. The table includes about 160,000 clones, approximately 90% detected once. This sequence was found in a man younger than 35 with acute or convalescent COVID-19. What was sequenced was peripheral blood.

As DNA, the CDR3 is TGTGCCAGCGCCTCTAGCGGTGGGTACAATGAGCAGTTCTTC. Protein sequence: CASASSGGYNEQFF. The chain joins TRBV25-1 to TRBJ2-1, with TRBD2 matching 7 bases. This CDR3 comprises 14 residues. Germline lookup yields CDR1 MGHDK and CDR2 SYGVNS. The V and J ends lost 8 bases and 4 bases, in that order; junction bases with no gene match: 8.